These 4 T cell receptor beta chains were all obtained from the same sample, sequenced in a study of CD8+ T cells in alopecia areata. Following extraction, RNA underwent reverse transcription to cDNA, which served as the sequencing template. Method: immunoSEQ multiplex PCR; TCRdb's copy keeps in-frame clones and lacks some. The table has about 180,000 clones, roughly 65% seen once. The material was CD4+ T cells sorted from blood, obtained at week 0. The receptors were gathered from a human donor with alopecia areata.

V gene TRBV2 combines with J gene TRBJ2-5; D not resolved. There are 11 residues in the CDR3. The germline V and J ends were trimmed by 6 bases and 3 bases, with 5 bases remaining between them. Germline V gene data show CDR1 as SNHLY and CDR2 as FYNNEI. CDR3 sequence: CASRRKETQYF. As DNA, the CDR3 is TGTGCCAGCAGGAGGAAAGAGACCCAGTACTTC.

This sequence joins TRBV6-5 and TRBJ2-1; D possibly corresponds to TRBD1 (6 bases). CDR1 is MNHEY, CDR2 SVGAGI, per germline. The V end was cut by 6 bases, the J end by 2 bases, with 14 bases between. CDR3 length equals 15 residues. The CDR3 reads CASSRYEGAYNEQFF. The DNA of the CDR3 is TGTGCCAGCAGCCGGTATGAGGGGGCCTACAATGAGCAGTTCTTC.

The gene calls are TRBV29-1 and TRBJ2-7; D remains unclear. Trimming stripped 4 bases from V and 2 bases from J, with 9 bases between. CDR3 length equals 12 residues. The germline V gene encodes CDR1 SQVTM and CDR2 ANQGSEA. DNA for the CDR3: TGCAGCGTTGTCGAGGTCCCCTACGAGCAGTACTTC. Translating gives CSVVEVPYEQYF.

This rearrangement joins TRBV7-2 to TRBJ1-2, with D unclear. Looked up from germline, CDR1 is SGHTA and CDR2 is FQGNSA. The CDR3 consists of 15 residues. Trimming cost V 3 bases and J 5 bases, with 16 bases left between them. This chain's CDR3 is CASSFRGLSRYGYTF. The CDR3 DNA reads as TGTGCCAGCAGCTTTAGAGGCCTGAGTCGGTATGGCTACACCTTC.